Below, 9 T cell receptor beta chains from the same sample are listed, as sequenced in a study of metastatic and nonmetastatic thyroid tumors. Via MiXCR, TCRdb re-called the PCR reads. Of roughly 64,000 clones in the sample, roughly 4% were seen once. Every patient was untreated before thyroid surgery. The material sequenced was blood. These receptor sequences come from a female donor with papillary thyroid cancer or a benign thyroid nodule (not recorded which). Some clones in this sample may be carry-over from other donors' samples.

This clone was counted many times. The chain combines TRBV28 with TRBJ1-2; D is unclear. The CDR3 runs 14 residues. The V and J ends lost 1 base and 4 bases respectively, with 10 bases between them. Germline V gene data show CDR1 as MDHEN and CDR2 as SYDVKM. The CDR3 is CASSLYVGVYGYTF. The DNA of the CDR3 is TGTGCCAGCAGTTTATACGTTGGAGTCTATGGCTACACCTTC.

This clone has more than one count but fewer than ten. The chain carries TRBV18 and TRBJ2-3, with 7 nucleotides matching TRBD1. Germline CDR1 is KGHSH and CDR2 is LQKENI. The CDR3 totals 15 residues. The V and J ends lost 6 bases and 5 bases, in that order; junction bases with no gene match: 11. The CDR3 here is CASSGRQGLQDTQYF. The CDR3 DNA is TGTGCCAGCTCGGGCCGACAGGGCCTACAAGATACGCAGTATTTT.

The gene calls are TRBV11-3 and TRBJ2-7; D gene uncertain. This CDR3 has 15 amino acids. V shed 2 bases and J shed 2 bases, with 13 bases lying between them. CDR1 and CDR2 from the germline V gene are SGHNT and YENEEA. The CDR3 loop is CASSLNKIRTYEQYF. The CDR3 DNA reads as TGTGCCAGCAGCTTAAATAAGATCCGGACCTACGAGCAGTACTTC.

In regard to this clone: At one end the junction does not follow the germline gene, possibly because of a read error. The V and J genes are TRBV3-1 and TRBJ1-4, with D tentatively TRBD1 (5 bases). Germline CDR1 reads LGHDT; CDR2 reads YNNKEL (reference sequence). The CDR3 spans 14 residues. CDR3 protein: CVSSQDWDGEKLFF. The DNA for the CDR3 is TGTGTCAGCAGCCAAGACTGGGACGGTGAAAAACTGTTTTTT. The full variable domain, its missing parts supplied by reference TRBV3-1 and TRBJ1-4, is DTAVSQTPKYLVTQMGNDKSIKCEQNLGHDTMYWYKQDSKKFLKIMFSYNNKELIINETVPNRFSPKSPDKAHLNLHINSLELGDSAVYFCVSSQDWDGEKLFFGSGTQLSVL.

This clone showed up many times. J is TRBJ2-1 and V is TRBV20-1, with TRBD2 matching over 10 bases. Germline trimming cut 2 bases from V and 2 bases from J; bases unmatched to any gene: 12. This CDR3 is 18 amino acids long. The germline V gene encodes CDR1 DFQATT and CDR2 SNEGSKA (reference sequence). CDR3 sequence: CSARTSSGSLRTYNEQFF. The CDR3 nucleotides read TGCAGTGCTAGAACTTCTAGCGGGAGTTTAAGGACCTACAATGAGCAGTTCTTC.

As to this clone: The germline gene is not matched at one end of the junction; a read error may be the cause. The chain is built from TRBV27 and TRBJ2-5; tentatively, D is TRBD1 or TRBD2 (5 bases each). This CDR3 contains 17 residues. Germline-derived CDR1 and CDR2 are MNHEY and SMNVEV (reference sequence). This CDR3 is CASSPYGGGTYQEAQYF. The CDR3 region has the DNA TGTGCCAGCAGTCCCTACGGTGGTGGGACGTACCAAGAGGCCCAGTACTTC.

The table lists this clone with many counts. CDR3 nucleotide sequence: TGTGCCAGCAGTTTTATAAGAGGGCGGGAGGGCAATGAGCAGTTCTTC. Protein: CASSFIRGREGNEQFF. V is TRBV12-3 or TRBV12-4 and J is TRBJ2-1; 9 bases fit TRBD2. The junction had 9 bases not matched to a gene; V was cut back by 3 bases and J by 6 bases. This CDR3 is built from 16 residues.

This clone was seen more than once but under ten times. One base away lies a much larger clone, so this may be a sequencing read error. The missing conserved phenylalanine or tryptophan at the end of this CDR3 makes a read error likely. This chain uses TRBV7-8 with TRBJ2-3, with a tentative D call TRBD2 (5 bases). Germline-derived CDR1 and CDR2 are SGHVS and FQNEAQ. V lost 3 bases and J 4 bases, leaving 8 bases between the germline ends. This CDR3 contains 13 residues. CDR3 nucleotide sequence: TGTGCCAGCAGCTTTGGAGCGGCAGATACGCAGTATTTG. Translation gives CASSFGAADTQYL.

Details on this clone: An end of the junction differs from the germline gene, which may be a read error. The CDR3 nucleotides are TGTGCCAGCATCCGGGACGCCTACGAACAGTACTTC. It codes for CASIRDAYEQYF. V gene TRBV27 combines with J gene TRBJ2-7; D is tentatively TRBD1 or TRBD2 (5 bases each). This CDR3 comprises 12 residues. CDR1 MNHEY and CDR2 SMNVEV come from the germline V gene (reference sequence).